This T cell receptor (beta chain) derives from a study of cytomegalovirus exposure and HLA in healthy donors (dated by TCRdb to 2015 to 2018). Regarding the research as a whole: According to an earlier analysis of 587 of the donors, about 190 million T cells yielded roughly 110 million unique TCR beta sequences and 276 Gb of sequence data. Genome-wide SNP genotypes for about 65% of the roughly 670 donors were used in a later genetic analysis, which treated that subset as a discovery cohort. The genetic ancestry cluster associated with self-reported Caucasian donors included 81% of the approximately 400 genotyped donors. The study used immunosequencing to profile the T cell repertoires of more than 650 subjects and linked those repertoires to cytomegalovirus serostatus. Donor age, sex, ethnicity and CMV serostatus were compiled together with the repertoire data. All discovery cohort repertoires had been generated on a single sequencing platform. Roughly 320 gigabases of sequencing data and 91 million or so unique TCR sequences made up an early release that covered approximately 620 HLA-typed donors. Among around 400 genotyped donors of the cohort, an average of approximately 240,000 unique TCR beta nucleotide sequences were sequenced per donor, roughly 20% of them non-productive. In a later analysis, previously published TCR beta repertoires from 666 donors were re-analyzed and high-resolution HLA genotyping was added so that TCR occurrence patterns could be studied. Typing coverage differed by locus: A, B, C, DRB1 and DQB1 were typed in about 620-640 donors, DQA1 in approximately 520, DPA1 in approximately 600, and DPB1 in 450 to 480. To predict cytomegalovirus infection status, the study brought together high-throughput TCR immunosequencing, statistical association of individual TCRs with disease status, and machine learning. Besides the first cohort of roughly 700 subjects, a separate validation cohort made up of 90 to 150 different subjects was used. Because of strong linkage in the cohort, four to six DR-DQ haplotypes were treated as single units for association and clustering. In the later analysis, no new phenotypic data were used to find candidate immune exposures; instead, reliance was placed on TCR beta sequences and their occurrence across donors. HLA typing covered class I and class II loci at four-digit resolution. The study aimed to test whether signatures of past pathogen exposure could be identified by cataloging public T cell receptors. In an earlier analysis of 587 of the donors, high-throughput TCR beta sequencing was used to judge whether each TCR beta V gene segment behaved as functional or pseudogenic.

From the cysteine through the phenylalanine, the CDR3 covers 13 amino acids. Only the CDR3 part of the read is kept: 39 bases, read in frame from the first base. The trim is 0 bases for V and 5 bases for J, with a gap of 6 bases between the germline ends. The germline V gene specifies LGHNA as CDR1 and YNFKEQ as CDR2. To prepare the library, the immunoSEQ multiplex PCR assay was applied. A mixture of 60 forward primers for TCR Vbeta segments and 13 reverse primers for TCR Jbeta segments was used in the multiplex PCR. The CDR3 region of rearranged TCR beta genes was amplified from genomic DNA by a multiplex PCR assay. The Illumina HiSeq System was used to sequence the amplified TCR beta libraries as 87-base-pair reads. Per the source publication's procedure: Across the 670 or so repertoires, a later analysis counted around 80 million unique TCR beta chains, roughly 11 million of which were shared by at least two donors. A nearest-neighbor algorithm error-corrected the raw reads and collapsed the reads into unique sequences, merging closely related sequences to remove PCR and sequencing errors. To assign V, D and J gene segments, CDR3 sequences were aligned to IMGT reference sequences. For a sequence to be retained, at least a six-nucleotide match to both a V gene segment and a J gene segment was required. A rearrangement counted as productive if the CDR3 had no stop codons and remained in frame with V and J, and every other rearrangement counted as non-productive. CDR3 was defined according to IMGT convention as the region running from the second conserved V-encoded cysteine to the conserved J-encoded phenylalanine. In an earlier analysis of more than 550 of the donors, sequences lacking an unambiguous match to a single V gene segment were excluded. In an earlier analysis of more than 500 of the donors, a V segment was called functional when productive rearrangements were above 56.7%, and segregating when the standard deviation between donors exceeded 5%. A statistical classification framework was built for diagnosing cytomegalovirus status from the catalog of TCR beta chain sequences. V and J gene assignment, in a later analysis, came from comparing TCR nucleotide sequences with IMGT/GENE-DB human TR gene sequences. The TCRdist pipeline was used in a later analysis to assign CDR3 sequences and most-parsimonious VDJ recombination scenarios. In a later analysis, every TCR beta chain was defined by the combination of its CDR3 amino acid sequence and its V-gene family, and reads without a unique V-gene family were dropped. As a way to deal with suspected cross-contamination and a sequencing artifact, a later analysis dropped 450 to 600 nucleotide sequences that were highly shared and had low generation probability. For each public chain, a later analysis derived a clonal expansion index from normalized ranks of inferred template counts within each repertoire. In a later analysis, generation probabilities were computed using a VDJ recombination model fitted to out-of-frame rearrangements, and the results were checked against IGoR. Hypergeometric tests were used in a later analysis to score TCR-TCR, TCR-HLA and TCR-CMV co-occurrence, with a repertoire-size bias correction applied to the TCR pairs. To estimate false discovery rates, a later analysis permuted the HLA or CMV assignments 20 times. In a later analysis, co-occurring TCRs were grouped with DBSCAN, and TCRdist sequence similarity was added when clustering was performed within HLA-allele-positive subsets. Repertoires with fewer than 30,000 or more than 120,000 public chains were left out of co-occurrence clustering, as were about 5 repertoires with anomalous nucleotide sharing. TCRdb took this table from immuneACCESS and kept in-frame rearrangements with V and J called. Such tables lack part of the clones; where checked against another copy, unresolved V genes explain under half of the gap, and the rest is unexplained. V and J calls and clone size are as listed in that table; D and trimming were resolved from the DNA. Across this sample there are 170,000 or so clones, with roughly 86% seen only once. More than 4% of the sample is taken by the ten largest.

The cohort consisted of 650 to 850 healthy bone marrow donors. All cohort members were sampled while nominally healthy, although unrecorded immune exposures were likely present. The donor was CMV seropositive and was included in the group of approximately 310 seropositive cohort members. Every donor gave a peripheral blood sample, and the peripheral blood mononuclear cells from that sample were used for TCR beta sequencing. The Qiagen DNeasy Blood Extraction Kit was used to extract genomic DNA from the blood cell samples. Worth noting for this clone: Which antigen it targets is not known. No qualities accompany the bases; no much larger clone lies one base away.

On the study overall, not on this receptor specifically: When HLA alleles, especially DR and DQ, strongly co-occurred, TCR associations were difficult to assign to individual alleles. This cohort had only TCR beta chains sequenced, and the lack of alpha or paired-chain data limited which features could be detected. Most CMV-associated TCR beta chains appeared to be HLA-restricted in a later analysis, and the HLA associations seemed to be driven largely by CMV exposure. Because the 87-base-pair reads could not distinguish some IMGT-functional V segments, including TRBV6-2 and TRBV6-3, those segments were excluded. The authors suggested that the approach could potentially be generalized to other disease states and immunological phenotypes. The sequencing pipeline was judged likely to have produced a cluster of highly shared sequence variants as a technical artifact. Linkage disequilibrium might explain the correlated functional status among segregating V segments, but an unknown experimental factor could not be excluded. Cytomegalovirus status was reported to be diagnosed by the classifier with high specificity and sensitivity in both the original and validation cohorts. Because counts were too low, roughly 18 rarely observed V segments, including chromosome 9 orphons, were left out of the earlier analysis of approximately 580 of the donors. Most TCR sequences were observed very rarely across donors, whereas some public TCRs were present in many individuals. A later analysis found that TCR association rates varied across HLA loci, with DRB1 alleles showing the most associated TCRs and HLA-C alleles the fewest. HLA typing was unavailable for some donors at each locus, so association tests used only the typed subset. According to a later genetic analysis, donors in an Asian-associated ancestry cluster had fewer N-insertions in productive TCRs than the approximately 670-donor mean. Broadly in line with IMGT annotations, most TCR beta V segments showed up in productive rearrangements about 87% or about 30% of the time in an earlier analysis of around 600 of the donors. Presence/absence analyses assumed roughly uniform sequencing depth across donors, an assumption that may not hold. The study gave a list of some 150 TCR beta chains associated with cytomegalovirus. In a later analysis, HLA-associated TCR beta chains were found to be more clonally expanded and to have lower generation probabilities than equally common non-associated chains. In vitro tests confirmed that three of the cytomegalovirus-associated TCR beta chains recognize cytomegalovirus antigens. For the cohort, immune exposure information was limited to CMV serostatus. In a later analysis, some 18,000 TCR beta sequences were associated with specific HLA alleles at a false discovery rate of 0.05. An association between a missense DCLRE1C variant and V-gene and J-gene trimming of TCR beta chains was found in a later genetic analysis and replicated in an independent cohort. A further reported finding was that TCR beta sequences accurately predicted the HLA-A and HLA-B alleles for most subjects in the first cohort. In a later analysis, several top co-occurrence clusters were reported to appear linked to parvovirus B19, influenza, CMV and Epstein-Barr virus.

This TCR came from a girl aged 5 to 17 in good health and CMV-seropositive. The sequence links TRBV4-2 to TRBJ2-3; no D gene is confidently identified. The sample consisted of PBMCs. Read as DNA, the sequence is TGTGCCAGCAGCCAAGATCCAGGAGATACGCAGTATTTT. The translation is CASSQDPGDTQYF.